A single sample is the source of the 31 T cell receptor beta chains below, sequenced in a study of CD8 T cells in Susac syndrome. A quantity of about 0.5 to 1 ug RNA underwent reverse transcription using random hexamers. TCRdb re-called the immunoSEQ multiplex PCR reads through MiXCR, storing one row per CDR3 protein. The sample has some 180,000 distinct CDR3 sequences; roughly 94% are singletons. The material sequenced was CD4+ T cells from PBMCs. These receptors originate from a human donor with Susac syndrome.

CDR3 in amino acids: CASSYLTSGDTQYF. In DNA form, the CDR3 reads TGTGCCAGCAGCTATTTAACTAGCGGAGATACGCAGTATTTT. This sequence joins TRBV11-1 and TRBJ2-3; 8 nucleotides line up with TRBD2. Looked up from germline, CDR1 is SGHAT and CDR2 is FQDESV (reference sequence). The V gene end was trimmed by 4 bases and the J gene end by 5 bases; junction bases not matched to a gene: 5. The CDR3 sequence is 14 residues long.

This chain joins TRBV20-1 and TRBJ2-2; TRBD2 agrees at 11 bases. This CDR3 is 16 amino acids long. Trimming took 5 bases from V and 5 from J; bases not matched to a gene: 10. The germline gives CDR1 DFQATT, CDR2 SNEGSKA (reference sequence). For the CDR3, the DNA is TGCAGTGCTGTTAGCGGGAGGGCCGAGGGAACCGGGGAGCTGTTTTTT. Its translation: CSAVSGRAEGTGELFF.

This clonotype was detected once. V is TRBV6-6 and J is TRBJ1-1; D unresolved. The CDR3 runs 12 residues. Trimming took off 5 bases at V and 6 bases at J, with 10 bases between the two ends. Looked up from germline, CDR1 is MNHNY and CDR2 is SVGAGI (reference sequence). CDR3 sequence reads: CASSPAGPEAFF. CDR3 in DNA: TGTGCCAGCAGTCCAGCCGGTCCTGAAGCTTTCTTT.

The J gene is TRBJ1-2, the V gene TRBV4-2; D unclear. Trimming left V 1 base short and J 6 bases short, with 21 bases between. The CDR3 consists of 17 residues. CDR1 and CDR2 from the germline V gene are LGHNA and YNFKEQ. The CDR3 DNA sequence: TGTGCCAGCAGCCAAGCATCTGACATCTGGGATGCCGATGGCTACACCTTC. Translated: CASSQASDIWDADGYTF.

This chain links TRBV12-3 or TRBV12-4 with TRBJ2-7, with D possibly matching TRBD1 (7 bases). Between the trimmed V and J ends, which lost 6 bases and 0 bases, there was a span of 15 bases. The CDR3 is 15 residues long. As DNA, the CDR3 is TGTGCCAGCAGCCCTTGGAGGGACAGCTCCTACGAGCAGTACTTC. Amino acid sequence: CASSPWRDSSYEQYF.

V is TRBV5-4 and J is TRBJ2-5; no clear D gene. V was shortened by 2 bases and J by 5 bases, with 13 bases between the two germline ends. Germline V gene data show CDR1 as SGHNT and CDR2 as YYREEE (reference sequence). The CDR3 loop spans 14 amino acids. CDR3 in amino acids: CASSFQGAAETQYF. CDR3 DNA: TGTGCCAGCAGCTTCCAAGGTGCAGCGGAGACCCAGTACTTC.

CDR3 sequence reads: CASNPTRGDREKLFF. As DNA, the CDR3 is TGTGCCAGCAACCCAACGAGGGGGGACCGTGAAAAACTGTTTTTT. This rearrangement joins TRBV2 to TRBJ1-4, with D perhaps TRBD1 (6 bases). The CDR3 consists of 15 residues. V shed 7 bases and J shed 7 bases, with 19 bases lying between them. The V gene's germline CDR1 is SNHLY and CDR2 FYNNEI.

V usage is TRBV9 and J usage is TRBJ2-7; 9 positions match TRBD2. The CDR3 is made up of 15 amino acids. With 3 bases clipped from V and 2 bases from J, the junction kept 6 bases outside the gene matches. Looked up from germline, CDR1 is SGDLS and CDR2 is YYNGEE. CDR3 protein: CASSEGSGGPYEQYF. CDR3 sequence (DNA): TGTGCCAGCAGCGAGGGTAGCGGGGGCCCCTACGAGCAGTACTTC.

V gene TRBV5-1 combines with J gene TRBJ2-7, with D unclear. The CDR3 sequence is 14 residues long. V gave up 4 bases and J gave up 6 bases, with 17 bases separating them. CDR1 is SGHRS and CDR2 is YFSETQ in the germline V gene. The CDR3 loop is CASSPSPREFEQYF. CDR3 DNA sequence: TGCGCCAGCAGCCCCTCACCGCGAGAATTCGAGCAGTACTTC.

The V gene is TRBV5-8, the J gene TRBJ1-5; tentative D call: TRBD1 (6 bases). The CDR3 totals 13 residues. Germline values: CDR1 SGHTS, CDR2 YDEGEE. Trimming removed 5 bases from V and 7 bases from J, with 13 bases in between. CDR3 in amino acids: CASSPTGNQPQHF. The CDR3 region has the DNA TGTGCCAGCAGTCCTACAGGGAACCAGCCCCAGCATTTT.

The chain couples TRBV30 to TRBJ1-2; D gene ambiguous. CDR1 and CDR2 (germline): GTSNPN, SVGIG (reference sequence). The CDR3 is 16 amino acids. The ends were cut back, 2 bases at V and 1 base at J, with 17 bases in the middle. The CDR3: CAWSRRRDEFNYGYTF. For the CDR3, the DNA is TGTGCCTGGAGTAGGAGGCGAGACGAATTTAACTATGGCTACACCTTC. Drawing the rest from reference TRBV30 and TRBJ1-2, the complete variable domain is SQTIHQWPATLVQPVGSPLSLECTVEGTSNPNLYWYRQAAGRGLQLLFYSVGIGQISSEVPQNLSASRPQDRQFILSSKKLLLSDSGFYLCAWSRRRDEFNYGYTFGSGTRLTVV.

The V and J genes are TRBV29-1 and TRBJ2-3, with D tentatively TRBD1 or TRBD2 (5 bases each). With 6 bases removed from V and 1 base from J, the gap between germline ends came to 14 bases. The germline CDR1 and CDR2 sequences are SQVTM and ANQGSEA. CDR3 length equals 14 residues. The DNA of the CDR3 is TGCAGCGTGGCCGGGACGGCTGGCACAGATACGCAGTATTTT. It codes for CSVAGTAGTDTQYF.

This clonotype is a singleton in its sample. The V gene is TRBV2, the J gene TRBJ1-4; TRBD1 might be the D (5 bases). The CDR3 extends over 13 amino acids. CDR1 and CDR2 from the germline V gene are SNHLY and FYNNEI. Trimming pared 7 bases from V and 7 bases from J, leaving 13 bases between. In DNA form, the CDR3 reads TGTGCCAGCACTCTTAACAGGAGTGAAAAACTGTTTTTT. This encodes CASTLNRSEKLFF.

This clonotype was counted between two and nine times. Germline is not matched at one junction end, which may reflect a read error. CDR3 sequence: CASKVASGTDTQYF. CDR3 nucleotides: TGTGCTAGCAAGGTGGCTAGCGGCACAGATACGCAGTATTTT. This chain joins TRBV3-1 and TRBJ2-3, with a tentative D call TRBD2 (6 bases). Germline assignment: CDR1 LGHDT and CDR2 YNNKEL (reference sequence). This CDR3 has 14 residues.

V gene TRBV14 combines with J gene TRBJ2-1, with 10 bases matching TRBD2. This CDR3 is built from 16 residues. The germline V gene encodes CDR1 SGHDN and CDR2 FVKESK. The V gene end was trimmed by 1 base and the J gene end by 8 bases; junction bases not matched to a gene: 8. The CDR3, as DNA: TGTGCCAGCAGCCAAGTTCTAGCGGGAGTCTTAGATGAGCAGTTCTTC. This gives the protein CASSQVLAGVLDEQFF.

J is TRBJ1-5 and V is TRBV10-3, with TRBD1 matching over 7 bases. This CDR3 spans 15 amino acids. Trimming took 5 bases from V and 2 from J; bases not matched to a gene: 6. Germline lookup yields CDR1 ENHRY and CDR2 SYGVKD. The CDR3 DNA reads as TGTGCCATCAGTCGACAGGGTGGGGGCAATCAGCCCCAGCATTTT. Protein: CAISRQGGGNQPQHF.

The chain combines TRBV6-2 or TRBV6-3 with TRBJ2-1; 9 nucleotides line up with TRBD2. J was trimmed by 0 bases and V by 5 bases; bases with no gene match: 8. The CDR3 totals 17 residues. The germline gives CDR1 MNHEY, CDR2 SVGEGT. CDR3 region: CASSPGLANYSYNEQFF. DNA of the CDR3: TGTGCCAGCAGTCCAGGACTAGCGAACTACTCCTACAATGAGCAGTTCTTC.

The chain has TRBV27 and TRBJ2-3; TRBD2 is a possible D gene (5 bases). CDR1 and CDR2 from the germline V gene are MNHEY and SMNVEV (reference sequence). The ends were cut back, 4 bases at V and 6 bases at J, with 8 bases in the middle. The CDR3 runs 12 residues. The DNA for the CDR3 is TGTGCCAGCAGTTCGGGGTTCGATACGCAGTATTTT. Translation: CASSSGFDTQYF.

V usage is TRBV4-1 and J usage is TRBJ2-7, with TRBD1 matching 11 bases. Germline trimming cut 0 bases from V and 3 bases from J; bases unmatched to any gene: 7. This CDR3 region has 17 residues. Germline-derived CDR1 and CDR2 are MGHRA and YSYEKL. CDR3: CASSQDQGTGGNYEQYF. Written as DNA, the CDR3 is TGCGCCAGCAGCCAAGACCAGGGGACAGGGGGGAACTACGAGCAGTACTTC.

The genes are TRBV19 and TRBJ1-4; D gene unclear. Germline lookup yields CDR1 LNHDA and CDR2 SQIVND (reference sequence). This CDR3 spans 15 amino acids. V lost 5 bases and J lost 0, with 10 bases in between. The DNA for the CDR3 is TGTGCCAGTAGTCTACTAGCCTCAACTAATGAAAAACTGTTTTTT. Amino acid sequence: CASSLLASTNEKLFF.

The V call is TRBV7-6, the J call TRBJ1-1; the D is unclear. There are 15 residues in the CDR3. Germline values: CDR1 SGHVS, CDR2 FNYEAQ. Trimming took 2 bases from V and 1 from J, leaving 11 bases between them. CDR3 sequence: CASSLSVPPNTEAFF. As DNA, the CDR3 is TGTGCCAGCAGCTTATCGGTTCCGCCGAACACTGAAGCTTTCTTT.

This rearrangement joins TRBV7-2 to TRBJ2-1; D is unclear. Trimming removed 0 bases at V and 5 bases at J, with 11 bases between. CDR3 length equals 15 residues. CDR1 is SGHTA, CDR2 FQGNSA, per germline. CDR3 region: CASSLAPSMDNEQFF. The DNA for the CDR3 is TGTGCCAGCAGCTTAGCCCCGTCAATGGACAATGAGCAGTTCTTC.

The chain uses TRBV5-1 and TRBJ2-7, with 8 bases fitting TRBD2. Looked up from germline, CDR1 is SGHRS and CDR2 is YFSETQ. The ends lost 1 base at V and 3 bases at J; junction bases unmatched: 3. The length of the CDR3 is 14 residues. The CDR3 here is CASSLRAGGYEQYF. The CDR3 coding sequence is TGCGCCAGCAGCTTGCGGGCGGGAGGCTACGAGCAGTACTTC.

This clonotype was recorded once. This chain uses TRBV15 with TRBJ1-1; D not certain. V was pared by 0 bases and J by 8 bases, with 10 bases between. The CDR3 length is 13 residues. CDR1 is LNHNV, CDR2 YYDKDF, per germline (reference sequence). The CDR3 DNA reads as TGTGCCACCAGCAGAGAGCTCCGGAGGGAAGCTTTCTTT. Its protein is CATSRELRREAFF.

This rearrangement joins TRBV6-5 to TRBJ1-2, with D unclear. The germline V gene encodes CDR1 MNHEY and CDR2 SVGAGI. Trimming removed 0 bases at V and 2 bases at J, with 10 bases between. This CDR3 has 15 residues. Here the CDR3 DNA reads TGTGCCAGCAGTTACTCAACCTACAGAAACTATGGCTACACCTTC. Its translation is CASSYSTYRNYGYTF.

The gene calls are TRBV25-1 and TRBJ1-2; 8 bases match TRBD1. The CDR3 runs 13 residues. The ends lost 1 base at V and 5 bases at J; junction bases unmatched: 0. CDR1 MGHDK and CDR2 SYGVNS come from the germline V gene. This CDR3 is CASSEWTGYGYTF. In DNA form, the CDR3 reads TGTGCCAGCAGTGAATGGACAGGGTATGGCTACACCTTC.

The rearrangement links TRBV7-9 to TRBJ1-6; D not certain. Trimming left V 10 bases short and J 6 bases short, with 13 bases between. The CDR3 sequence is 13 residues long. Germline V CDR1 and CDR2: SEHNR, FQNEAQ (reference sequence). The CDR3 nucleotides read TGTGCCACCAGTGAGGCCGGTAATTCACCCCTCCACTTT. Translated: CATSEAGNSPLHF.

The chain is built from TRBV12-3 or TRBV12-4 and TRBJ2-3; 8 bases map to TRBD2. J gave up 6 bases and V 7 bases, and 9 bases lay outside the gene matches. This CDR3 has 14 residues. CDR3 loop: CASKRSGTGDTQYF. The CDR3 DNA sequence: TGTGCCAGCAAACGTAGCGGGACTGGGGATACGCAGTATTTT.

The chain employs TRBV29-1 and TRBJ2-5; the D gene could be TRBD1 or TRBD2 (5 bases each). Germline assignment: CDR1 SQVTM and CDR2 ANQGSEA. V was trimmed by 7 bases and J by 3 bases, leaving 12 bases between them. This CDR3 spans 12 amino acids. The CDR3, as DNA: TGCAGCGGATCAGGGACGAAAGAGACCCAGTACTTC. It codes for CSGSGTKETQYF.

The chain recombines TRBV5-1 with TRBJ1-1, with D possibly matching TRBD1 (5 bases). Germline CDR1 is SGHRS and CDR2 is YFSETQ. There are 14 residues in the CDR3. Deletions cut 1 base from V and 6 bases from J, with 13 bases between. The CDR3 spells CASSLLQGGAEAFF. Written as DNA, the CDR3 is TGCGCCAGCAGCTTGTTGCAGGGTGGCGCTGAAGCTTTCTTT.

Only one count was recorded for this clonotype. The chain couples TRBV28 to TRBJ2-1, with D perhaps TRBD2 (5 bases). Germline V gene lookup returns CDR1 MDHEN and CDR2 SYDVKM. V lost 0 bases, J lost 3 bases, and 18 bases lay in between. The CDR3 consists of 18 residues. The CDR3 sequence: CASSLWRPTSKIYNEQFF. The CDR3 nucleotides read TGTGCCAGCAGTTTATGGAGGCCTACTAGTAAGATCTACAATGAGCAGTTCTTC.